This TCR beta chain was identified during a study of blood T cell repertoires in COVID-19. Overall study context: The origin of the acute and convalescent COVID-19 samples was the United States, Italy and Spain. Sample material is recorded as cDNA or gDNA derived from T cells, B-cell-depleted T cells, or PBMCs.

The V gene end was trimmed by 7 bases and the J gene end by 2 bases; junction bases not matched to a gene: 17. CDR1 LNHDA and CDR2 SQIVND come from the germline V gene (reference sequence). This CDR3 region has 18 residues. Authors' methods: How many nucleated cells were present was estimated from reference gene primer amplification. Some clones are missing from TCRdb's copy, which holds only in-frame ones; the method was immunoSEQ multiplex PCR. The V and J calls and clone size were taken over from that table, and D and trimming were inferred from the DNA. The table has 20,000 to 25,000 clones, approximately 92% seen once.

The material sequenced was peripheral blood. This chain connects TRBV19 to TRBJ2-7, with 10 bases that match TRBD1. This clonotype originated in a woman between 70 and 85 years old with active COVID-19. The CDR3 nucleotides are TGTGCCAGTATTCCCTCAGGGGACAGGGGAGGGGTTCCCTACGAGCAGTACTTC. It is translated as CASIPSGDRGGVPYEQYF.